The 23 T cell receptor beta chains listed next were all sequenced from one sample in a study of technical replicates of blood from a handful of donors. Method: immunoSEQ multiplex PCR; TCRdb's copy keeps in-frame clones and lacks some. The sample lists some 87,000 clones, 80% to 95% occurring once. The sample consisted of T cells isolated from PBMCs. The source of these receptors is a human donor in good health.

The chain employs TRBV5-1 and TRBJ1-2; 7 bases agree with TRBD1. The CDR3 is made up of 13 amino acids. The V gene end was trimmed by 4 bases and the J gene end by 5 bases; junction bases not matched to a gene: 5. Germline CDR1 reads SGHRS; CDR2 reads YFSETQ. The CDR3 here is CASSSTGEYGYTF. The DNA for the CDR3 is TGCGCCAGCAGCAGCACAGGGGAGTATGGCTACACCTTC.

The chain links TRBV4-1 to TRBJ2-5; 9 positions match TRBD1. CDR3 size: 17 residues. With 0 bases clipped from V and 4 bases from J, the junction kept 9 bases outside the gene matches. Germline CDR1 reads MGHRA; CDR2 reads YSYEKL. The CDR3 reads CASSQDRLGTGTETQYF. For the CDR3, the DNA is TGCGCCAGCAGCCAAGATCGACTGGGGACAGGGACAGAGACCCAGTACTTC.

This chain joins TRBV15 and TRBJ1-3; the D is unclear. V lost 0 bases and J lost 0, with 9 bases in between. This CDR3 region has 16 residues. Germline CDR1 LNHNV, CDR2 YYDKDF (reference sequence). CDR3: CATSRDRGTSGNTIYF. DNA of the CDR3: TGTGCCACCAGCAGAGATCGAGGAACCTCTGGAAACACCATATATTTT.

This clone was seen just once. CDR3 sequence reads: CATTIPGHEQYF. The DNA of the CDR3 is TGTGCCACCACGATACCGGGTCACGAGCAGTACTTC. The chain recombines TRBV15 with TRBJ2-7; D is unresolved. The germline gives CDR1 LNHNV, CDR2 YYDKDF (reference sequence). The CDR3 has 12 residues. V gave up 7 bases and J gave up 5 bases, with 12 bases separating them.

The chain has TRBV7-7 and TRBJ2-5; TRBD1 agrees at 9 bases. The J segment lost 5 bases and the V segment lost 5 bases, leaving 6 bases of the junction unmatched. The CDR3 length is 14 residues. The germline gives CDR1 SSHAT, CDR2 FNYEAQ (reference sequence). The CDR3 is CASSRDRAWETQYF. CDR3 DNA: TGTGCCAGCAGCAGGGACAGGGCCTGGGAGACCCAGTACTTC.

The chain is built from TRBV6-1 and TRBJ1-4; tentatively, D is TRBD1 (6 bases). Germline V lookup: CDR1 MNHNS, CDR2 SASEGT. Between the trimmed V and J ends, which lost 4 bases and 6 bases, there was a span of 15 bases. The CDR3 covers 15 residues. This CDR3 reads CASSVRYWTDEKLFF. CDR3 nucleotide sequence: TGTGCCAGCAGTGTTAGGTACTGGACAGATGAAAAACTGTTTTTT.

Concerning this clone: The sample contains more than one DNA sequence encoding this CDR3. The J gene is TRBJ1-5, the V gene TRBV6-5; D gene ambiguous. From germline, CDR1 is MNHEY and CDR2 SVGAGI. Trimming took off 2 bases at V and 4 bases at J, with 6 bases between the two ends. This CDR3 region has 13 residues. The CDR3 DNA reads as TGTGCCAGCAGTTACAGTAGAAATCAGCCCCAGCATTTT. It is translated as CASSYSRNQPQHF.

The V gene is TRBV9, the J gene TRBJ2-7, with 8 bases lining up with TRBD1. The trim removed 1 base at V and 2 bases at J, leaving 5 bases unmatched. The CDR3 has 15 amino acids. CDR1 is SGDLS, CDR2 YYNGEE, per germline. The chain's CDR3 is CASSVNGDRTYEQYF. CDR3 nucleotide sequence: TGTGCCAGCAGCGTAAACGGGGACAGGACCTACGAGCAGTACTTC.

The V and J genes are TRBV20-1 and TRBJ1-4; the D gene is possibly TRBD1 (6 bases). V was clipped by 6 bases and J by 8 bases, with 10 bases between them. Looked up from germline, CDR1 is DFQATT and CDR2 is SNEGSKA (reference sequence). This CDR3 spans 11 amino acids. Written as DNA, the CDR3 is TGCAGTGCAGGACAGTCCGAAAAACTGTTTTTT. Its translation is CSAGQSEKLFF.

The gene calls are TRBV28 and TRBJ1-5; 7 bases match TRBD1. The CDR3 spans 14 residues. Trimming cost V 9 bases and J 3 bases; bases outside gene matches: 8. Germline CDR1 is MDHEN and CDR2 is SYDVKM. The CDR3 DNA is TGTGCCAGTCGGTTAGGGACAGACAATCAGCCCCAGCATTTT. Translating it yields CASRLGTDNQPQHF.

This chain joins TRBV30 and TRBJ1-2, with D perhaps TRBD1 (5 bases). The germline V and J ends were trimmed by 4 bases and 5 bases, with 14 bases remaining between them. This CDR3 spans 13 amino acids. Per germline, CDR1 GTSNPN and CDR2 SVGIG (reference sequence). The CDR3 region has the DNA TGTGCCTGGACCTCAGGGCTTGGGTATGGCTACACCTTC. Its translation: CAWTSGLGYGYTF. Full variable domain (remainder filled in from reference TRBV30 and TRBJ1-2): SQTIHQWPATLVQPVGSPLSLECTVEGTSNPNLYWYRQAAGRGLQLLFYSVGIGQISSEVPQNLSASRPQDRQFILSSKKLLLSDSGFYLCAWTSGLGYGYTFGSGTRLTVV.

This chain connects TRBV11-2 to TRBJ2-7; D not certain. Trimming removed 6 bases at V and 0 bases at J, with 12 bases between. The V gene's germline CDR1 is SGHAT and CDR2 FQNNGV. CDR3 length: 14 amino acids. CDR3 residues: CASSLTSPSYEQYF. DNA for the CDR3: TGTGCCAGCAGTCTAACTTCCCCCTCCTACGAGCAGTACTTC.

The V and J genes are TRBV7-2 and TRBJ1-1, with D tentatively TRBD1 (5 bases). The CDR3 is made up of 15 amino acids. Trimming removed 5 bases at V and 2 bases at J, with 15 bases between. Germline V CDR1 and CDR2: SGHTA, FQGNSA. CDR3 amino acids: CASSQWQGSNTEAFF. Here the CDR3 DNA reads TGTGCCAGCAGCCAATGGCAGGGCTCTAACACTGAAGCTTTCTTT.

The CDR3 sequence: CASSYSKRWTEAFF. The CDR3 region has the DNA TGTGCCAGCAGTTACTCGAAACGGTGGACTGAAGCTTTCTTT. The chain uses TRBV6-5 and TRBJ1-1; D unclear. CDR1 is MNHEY and CDR2 is SVGAGI in the germline V gene. The CDR3 consists of 14 residues. Trimming left V 0 bases short and J 5 bases short, with 10 bases between.

This chain uses TRBV6-5 with TRBJ2-7; TRBD1 agrees at 9 bases. Germline CDR1 and CDR2: MNHEY and SVGAGI. This CDR3 has 15 residues. Trimming took 8 bases from V and 4 from J; bases not matched to a gene: 12. DNA of the CDR3: TGTGCCAGCTTGGGACAGGGAAGAATATCTTACGAGCAGTACTTC. Its translation: CASLGQGRISYEQYF.

V and J are TRBV19 and TRBJ1-1, with D tentatively TRBD1 (5 bases). V lost 5 bases, J lost 3 bases, and 16 bases lay in between. Germline V lookup: CDR1 LNHDA, CDR2 SQIVND (reference sequence). CDR3 length: 15 residues. This chain's CDR3 is CASSSPGLGDTEAFF. The DNA of the CDR3 is TGTGCCAGTAGTTCGCCAGGGCTAGGGGACACTGAAGCTTTCTTT.

The J gene is TRBJ1-3, the V gene TRBV4-3, with 7 bases aligning to TRBD1. This CDR3 is 17 amino acids long. CDR1 is LGHNA and CDR2 is YSLEER in the germline V gene. The V and J ends lost 4 bases and 3 bases, in that order; junction bases with no gene match: 12. CDR3 amino acids: CASSLVPPGDSGNTIYF. DNA of the CDR3: TGCGCCAGCAGCCTCGTACCCCCGGGGGACAGTGGAAACACCATATATTTT.

This chain links TRBV28 with TRBJ2-3, with TRBD2 matching over 8 bases. V was clipped by 8 bases and J by 6 bases; unmatched bases: 4. Per the germline V gene, CDR1 is MDHEN and CDR2 is SYDVKM. CDR3 length equals 12 residues. Written as DNA, the CDR3 is TGTGCCAGCGAACGGGGGGGGGATACGCAGTATTTT. This encodes CASERGGDTQYF.

This chain connects TRBV4-1 to TRBJ2-7; D possibly corresponds to TRBD2 (6 bases). The CDR3 length is 13 residues. Trimming removed 3 bases at V and 4 bases at J, with 10 bases between. Per the germline V gene, CDR1 is MGHRA and CDR2 is YSYEKL. For the CDR3, the DNA is TGCGCCAGCAGCCAGGGGACTTCTTACGAGCAGTACTTC. It specifies CASSQGTSYEQYF.

J is TRBJ2-3 and V is TRBV2, with TRBD2 identical over 13 bases. V dropped 8 bases and J dropped 4; count of bases not matched to a gene: 15. Germline V gene data show CDR1 as SNHLY and CDR2 as FYNNEI. The CDR3 is made up of 18 amino acids. The CDR3 DNA reads TGTGCCAGCCCCCCGGCGGGACTAGCGGGATTTTTCGCAGATACGCAGTATTTT. It codes for CASPPAGLAGFFADTQYF. The whole variable domain, filled in from reference TRBV2 and TRBJ2-3, reads EPEVTQTPSHQVTQMGQEVILRCVPISNHLYFYWYRQILGQKVEFLVSFYNNEISEKSEIFDDQFSVERPDGSNFTLKIRSTKLEDSAMYFCASPPAGLAGFFADTQYFGPGTRLTVL.

V is TRBV6-5 and J is TRBJ2-3; 11 bases are a match to TRBD1. The V segment lost 5 bases and the J segment 1 base; nucleotides outside the gene matches: 2. The CDR3 runs to 15 residues. Germline V gene data show CDR1 as MNHEY and CDR2 as SVGAGI. The CDR3 coding sequence is TGTGCCAGCAGTATGGGACAGGGGGGCACAGATACGCAGTATTTT. Encoded protein: CASSMGQGGTDTQYF.

This sequence joins TRBV20-1 and TRBJ1-2; 7 bases are a match to TRBD1. The CDR3 loop spans 11 amino acids. The germline V gene encodes CDR1 DFQATT and CDR2 SNEGSKA (reference sequence). V dropped 4 bases and J dropped 8; count of bases not matched to a gene: 4. CDR3 bases: TGCAGTGCTACCCAGGGGGGAGGCTACACCTTC. Its protein product is CSATQGGGYTF.

The chain carries TRBV5-1 and TRBJ2-3; TRBD1 matches 7 bases. The CDR3 consists of 15 residues. Germline-derived CDR1 and CDR2 are SGHRS and YFSETQ. V lost 0 bases and J lost 2; bases outside the gene matches: 3. The CDR3 here is CASSLGDSLTDTQYF. The CDR3 nucleotides read TGCGCCAGCAGCTTGGGGGACAGTCTCACAGATACGCAGTATTTT.